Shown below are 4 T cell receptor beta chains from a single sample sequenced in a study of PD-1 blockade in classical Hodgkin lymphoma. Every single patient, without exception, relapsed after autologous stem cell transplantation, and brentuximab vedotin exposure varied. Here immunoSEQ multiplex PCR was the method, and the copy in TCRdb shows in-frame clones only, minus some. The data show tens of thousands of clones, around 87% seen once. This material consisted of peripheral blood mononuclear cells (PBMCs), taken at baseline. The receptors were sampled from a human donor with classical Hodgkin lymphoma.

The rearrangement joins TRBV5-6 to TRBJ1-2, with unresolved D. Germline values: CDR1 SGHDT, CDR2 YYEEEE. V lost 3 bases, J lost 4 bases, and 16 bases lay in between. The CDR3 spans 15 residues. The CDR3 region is CASSSEVGFLYGYTF. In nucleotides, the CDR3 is TGTGCCAGCAGCTCGGAGGTAGGGTTCCTCTATGGCTACACCTTC.

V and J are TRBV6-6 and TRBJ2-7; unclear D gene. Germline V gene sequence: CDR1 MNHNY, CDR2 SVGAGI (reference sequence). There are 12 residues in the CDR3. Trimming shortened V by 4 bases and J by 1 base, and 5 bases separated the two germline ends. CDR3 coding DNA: TGTGCCAGCAGTTCTCGGTCCTACGAGCAGTACTTC. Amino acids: CASSSRSYEQYF.

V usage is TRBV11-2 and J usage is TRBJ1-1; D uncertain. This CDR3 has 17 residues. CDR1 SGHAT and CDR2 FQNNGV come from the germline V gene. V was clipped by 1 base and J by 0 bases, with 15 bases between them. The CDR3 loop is CASSLGPNTILNTEAFF. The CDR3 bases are TGTGCCAGCAGCTTAGGGCCGAATACGATACTGAACACTGAAGCTTTCTTT.

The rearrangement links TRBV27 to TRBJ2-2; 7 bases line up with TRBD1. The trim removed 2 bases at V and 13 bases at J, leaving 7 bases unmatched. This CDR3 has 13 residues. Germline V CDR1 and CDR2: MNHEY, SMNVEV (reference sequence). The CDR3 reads CASSLKGRGWLFF. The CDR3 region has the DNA TGTGCCAGCAGTTTAAAGGGCAGGGGGTGGCTGTTTTTT.